The clone carrying this TCR beta chain was detected ten times or more. Its antigen is as yet unknown. V lost 0 bases to trimming and J lost 4 bases; unmatched junction nucleotides: 7. Germline CDR1 is MNHNS and CDR2 is SASEGT. The CDR3 length is 16 residues. The data stem from a study of Graves' ophthalmopathy and Graves' hyperthyroidism. Broader study findings: In blood, most expanded thyroid clonotypes above 0.001 frequency were also detected.

RNA transcripts served as template for amplifying TCR beta CDR3 sequences. RT-PCR was first run with HTBI primers, then multiplex PCR in a second round. TCRdb itself ran the multiplex PCR reads through MiXCR, one entry per CDR3 protein. Here the sample spans under 350,000 distinct CDR3 sequences, roughly 17% being singletons. Other autoimmune diseases, uncontrolled infections, pregnancy or lactation ruled patients out of participation. The source of this sequence is an adult man with Graves' ophthalmopathy. This chain links TRBV6-1 with TRBJ1-2; 8 bases match TRBD1. The sequenced sample consisted of peripheral blood. DNA of the CDR3: TGTGCCAGCAGTGAAGCGCAAACAGGGGGGGCCTATGGCTACACCTTC. It translates to CASSEAQTGGAYGYTF.